The present T cell receptor (beta chain) was sequenced within a study of shared clonotypes between healthy human individuals. The donors were adults (healthy and HIV-negative) with no recent acute infections or vaccinations. Researchers drew on about 90 million PBMCs for genomic DNA from unsorted samples. Germline lookup yields CDR1 GTSNPN and CDR2 SVGIG (reference sequence). CDR3 size: 13 residues. Trimming took off 1 base at V and 3 bases at J, with 10 bases between the two ends. Genomic DNA (from each subset) was split evenly across several immunoSEQ plates. The team ran DNA from unsorted PBMCs on ten immunoSEQ deep assay plates for sequencing. Data came from immunoSEQ multiplex PCR; TCRdb stores just in-frame clones and leaves some out. The table records a few hundred thousand clones, roughly three quarters of them present only once.

Input material: PBMCs. V is TRBV30 and J is TRBJ2-7; perhaps TRBD2 as D (5 bases). This TCR was sampled from a woman aged 40 to 50 in good health. Some clones in this sample may be carry-over from other donors' samples. The CDR3 region is CAWSEGAGYEQYF. In nucleotides, the CDR3 is TGTGCCTGGAGTGAAGGTGCGGGCTACGAGCAGTACTTC.